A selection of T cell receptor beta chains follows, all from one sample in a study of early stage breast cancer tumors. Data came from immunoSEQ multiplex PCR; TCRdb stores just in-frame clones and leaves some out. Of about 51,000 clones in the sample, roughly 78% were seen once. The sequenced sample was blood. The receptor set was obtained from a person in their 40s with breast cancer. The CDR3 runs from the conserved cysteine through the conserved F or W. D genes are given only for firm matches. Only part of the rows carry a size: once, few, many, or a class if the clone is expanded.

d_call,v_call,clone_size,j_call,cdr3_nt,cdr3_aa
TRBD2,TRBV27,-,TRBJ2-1,TGTGCCAGCAGTTTGTTTGGACTAGCGGGAAACTACAATGAGCAGTTCTTC,CASSLFGLAGNYNEQFF
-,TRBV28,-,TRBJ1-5,TGTGCCAGCAGTACTCAAGAAAGGGGTGGTCAGCCCCAGCATTTT,CASSTQERGGQPQHF
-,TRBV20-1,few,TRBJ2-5,TGCAGTGCCCACCGTGGAGAGACCCAGTACTTC,CSAHRGETQYF
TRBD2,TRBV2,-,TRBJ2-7,TGTGCCAGCATTAGCTCGACTAGCGGACTCTACGAGCAGTACTTC,CASISSTSGLYEQYF
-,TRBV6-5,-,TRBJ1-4,TGTGCCAGCAGATCGGCAACTAATGAAAAACTGTTTTTT,CASRSATNEKLFF
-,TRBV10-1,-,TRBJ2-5,TGCGCCAGCAGTGAAGGCGGACAAGAGACCCAGTACTTC,CASSEGGQETQYF
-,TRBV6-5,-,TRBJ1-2,TGTGCCAGCAGTCTAGACACGTATGGCTACACCTTC,CASSLDTYGYTF
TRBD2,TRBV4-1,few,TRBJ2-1,TGCGCCAGCAGCCAAGTCACTAGCGGCTACAATGAGCAGTTCTTC,CASSQVTSGYNEQFF
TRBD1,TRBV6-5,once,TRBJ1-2,TGTGCCAGCAGTTACGCCAGGGGGCGAGGTGGCTACACCTTC,CASSYARGRGGYTF
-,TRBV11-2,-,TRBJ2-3,TGTGCCAGCAGCCCAGATGCGGGTACCGGAGATACGCAGTATTTT,CASSPDAGTGDTQYF
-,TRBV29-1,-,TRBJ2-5,TGCAGCGCACTTTCGGAGACCCAGTACTTC,CSALSETQYF
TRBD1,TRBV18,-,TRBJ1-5,TGTGCCAGCGCCGCCGCCGGGACAGGGAATCAGCCCCAGCATTTT,CASAAAGTGNQPQHF
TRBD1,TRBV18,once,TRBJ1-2,TGTGCCAGCTCACCAACAGGGGCAGGGGGCTATGGCTACACCTTC,CASSPTGAGGYGYTF
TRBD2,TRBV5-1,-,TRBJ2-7,TGCGCCAGCAGCTTGGGAAGCGGGAGGGGTACCTACGAGCAGTACTTC,CASSLGSGRGTYEQYF
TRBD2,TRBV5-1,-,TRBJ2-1,TGCGCCAGCATCCTGGGGGAACTAGCGGGAGCAAATGAGCAGTTCTTC,CASILGELAGANEQFF
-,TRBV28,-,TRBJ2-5,TGTGCCAGCAATACGACAGGGAGGAAGATATGGGAGACCCAGTACTTC,CASNTTGRKIWETQYF
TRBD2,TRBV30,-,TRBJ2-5,TGTGCCTGGAGTCCTGGACTAGCGGATTACTTTCAAGAGACCCAGTACTTC,CAWSPGLADYFQETQYF
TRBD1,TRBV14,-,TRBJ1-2,TGTGCCAGCAGCCAAAGTCCAGGGGGCCCAAACTTCTATGGCTACACCTTC,CASSQSPGGPNFYGYTF
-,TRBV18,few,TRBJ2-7,TGTGCCAGCTCACCGGGGGGGCACTTTACTTCCTACGAGCAGTACTTC,CASSPGGHFTSYEQYF
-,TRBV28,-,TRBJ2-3,TGTGCCAGCAGTTTTAGCCGTACTGATACGCAGTATTTT,CASSFSRTDTQYF
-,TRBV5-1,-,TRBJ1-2,TGCGCCAGCAGCTGGGGCAGGGGAAACTATGGCTACACCTTC,CASSWGRGNYGYTF
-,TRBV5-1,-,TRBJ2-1,TGCGCCAGCATGGGGTCCGGGAGCTCGATACCGAATGAGCAGTTCTTC,CASMGSGSSIPNEQFF
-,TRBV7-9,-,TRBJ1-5,TGTGCCAGCAGCGTGAGTATGGATCAGCCCCAGCATTTT,CASSVSMDQPQHF